These 27 T cell receptor beta chains were sequenced from one sample in a study of blood T cell repertoires in COVID-19. Some clones are missing from TCRdb's copy, which holds only in-frame ones; the method was immunoSEQ multiplex PCR. The repertoire consists of about 400,000 clones, with roughly 90% occurring once and the leading ten covering 1% to 1.5%. Sequenced material: peripheral blood. Receptors originate from a man in his forties with acute or convalescent COVID-19.

J is TRBJ2-5 and V is TRBV2, with 10 bases aligning to TRBD2. CDR1 is SNHLY and CDR2 is FYNNEI in the germline V gene. The V and J ends lost 6 bases and 1 base, in that order; junction bases with no gene match: 5. The CDR3 sequence is 15 residues long. CDR3 region: CASREIAGGQETQYF. DNA of the CDR3: TGTGCCAGCAGGGAGATAGCGGGAGGCCAAGAGACCCAGTACTTC.

V usage is TRBV25-1 and J usage is TRBJ1-1, with unresolved D. The CDR3 consists of 13 residues. In germline, CDR1 is MGHDK, CDR2 SYGVNS. Trimming stripped 7 bases from V and 1 base from J, with 10 bases between. The CDR3 nucleotides are TGTGCCAGCATTGGGCGCCAGAACACTGAAGCTTTCTTT. Translation: CASIGRQNTEAFF.

This chain uses TRBV19 with TRBJ2-7; 11 positions agree with TRBD1. Trimming at V came to 1 base and at J to 4 bases, leaving 3 bases not matched to a gene. Germline V gene lookup returns CDR1 LNHDA and CDR2 SQIVND (reference sequence). This CDR3 is 15 amino acids long. In DNA form, the CDR3 reads TGTGCCAGTAGTATAGGGACAGGGGGCAGGTACGAGCAGTACTTC. The encoded protein is CASSIGTGGRYEQYF.

CDR3 region: CASSLGRGSNNEQFF. The CDR3 DNA reads TGTGCCAGCAGCCTAGGTAGGGGATCCAACAATGAGCAGTTCTTC. The rearrangement joins TRBV27 to TRBJ2-1; a weak D match, TRBD1 (5 bases). CDR1 and CDR2 from the germline V gene are MNHEY and SMNVEV (reference sequence). Deletions cut 6 bases from V and 5 bases from J, with 17 bases between. CDR3 size: 15 residues.

The chain has TRBV7-9 and TRBJ1-3; TRBD1 matches 9 bases. J lost 1 base, V lost 3 bases, and 1 base had no gene match. CDR1 and CDR2 (germline): SEHNR, FQNEAQ (reference sequence). The CDR3 is 15 amino acids. CDR3 residues: CASSLGQGSGNTIYF. CDR3 DNA: TGTGCCAGCAGCTTGGGACAGGGATCTGGAAACACCATATATTTT.

This sequence joins TRBV6-6 and TRBJ1-3, with 7 bases identical to TRBD1. In germline, CDR1 is MNHNY, CDR2 SVGAGI (reference sequence). V lost 7 bases, J lost 10 bases, and 4 bases stayed unmatched. The CDR3 has 11 amino acids. Written as DNA, the CDR3 is TGTGCCAGCACCCGACAGGGTACCATATATTTT. This sequence encodes CASTRQGTIYF.

The chain combines TRBV2 with TRBJ1-4; D perhaps matches TRBD1 (6 bases). V lost 1 base and J 6 bases, leaving 12 bases between the germline ends. This CDR3 is 15 amino acids long. Germline loops: CDR1 SNHLY, CDR2 FYNNEI. The CDR3 is CASSEGGTPDEKLFF. CDR3 coding DNA: TGTGCCAGCAGTGAAGGTGGGACACCGGATGAAAAACTGTTTTTT.

The V call is TRBV10-1, the J call TRBJ2-1; 11 bases map to TRBD2. The ends lost 4 bases at V and 9 bases at J; junction bases unmatched: 2. Looked up from germline, CDR1 is WNHNN and CDR2 is SYGVQD (reference sequence). The CDR3 is 13 residues long. The CDR3 coding sequence is TGCGCCAGCAGTGCCGGGACTAGCGGTGAGCAGTTCTTC. Translation: CASSAGTSGEQFF.

The chain carries TRBV15 and TRBJ1-2; 8 bases fit TRBD1. J lost 8 bases, V lost 0 bases, and 5 bases had no gene match. The germline V gene encodes CDR1 LNHNV and CDR2 YYDKDF (reference sequence). The CDR3 runs to 14 residues. The CDR3 bases are TGTGCCACCAGCAGAGACAGGGGGCTACAAGGCTACACCTTC. Residues: CATSRDRGLQGYTF.

The rearrangement joins TRBV19 to TRBJ2-3; 9 bases line up with TRBD2. The ends lost 6 bases at V and 4 bases at J; junction bases unmatched: 8. CDR1 LNHDA and CDR2 SQIVND come from the germline V gene (reference sequence). The CDR3 length is 15 residues. In nucleotides, the CDR3 is TGTGCCAGTAGGGTCCGCGGGGGGGCGGCAGATACGCAGTATTTT. Protein product: CASRVRGGAADTQYF.

The chain links TRBV28 to TRBJ2-7, with unresolved D. The CDR3 is 13 amino acids. CDR1 and CDR2 from the germline V gene are MDHEN and SYDVKM. V was pared by 5 bases and J by 2 bases, with 10 bases between. The chain's CDR3 is CASSGPSTYEQYF. The CDR3 DNA reads TGTGCCAGCAGTGGGCCTTCTACCTACGAGCAGTACTTC.

V gene TRBV6-5 combines with J gene TRBJ2-1; unclear D gene. Germline V gene lookup returns CDR1 MNHEY and CDR2 SVGAGI. This CDR3 has 15 residues. Trimming removed 0 bases at V and 5 bases at J, with 11 bases between. Here the CDR3 reads CASSYSAPLDNEQFF. CDR3 bases: TGTGCCAGCAGTTACTCGGCCCCCCTTGACAATGAGCAGTTCTTC.

This clone was counted a single time. This chain links TRBV5-1 with TRBJ1-3, with TRBD1 matching 7 bases. CDR3 length: 18 amino acids. V lost 3 bases to trimming and J lost 0 bases; unmatched junction nucleotides: 12. Per germline, CDR1 SGHRS and CDR2 YFSETQ. CDR3 sequence (DNA): TGCGCCAGCAGCTGGACGGCCGTGGGACAGAACTCTGGAAACACCATATATTTT. Amino acid sequence: CASSWTAVGQNSGNTIYF.

In its sample, this clone was seen once. The CDR3 nucleotides read TGTGCCAGCAGCTTGACAGGCGACTTGAGCACAGATACGCAGTATTTT. Its translation: CASSLTGDLSTDTQYF. The chain is built from TRBV11-2 and TRBJ2-3, with a possible D match to TRBD1 (6 bases). The V end lost 3 bases, the J end lost 0 bases, and 13 bases lay between the germline ends. The CDR3 length is 16 residues. The V gene's germline CDR1 is SGHAT and CDR2 FQNNGV.

The genes are TRBV7-9 and TRBJ1-2; 8 nucleotides agree with TRBD1. Germline lookup yields CDR1 SEHNR and CDR2 FQNEAQ (reference sequence). CDR3 length: 14 residues. J gave up 4 bases and V 5 bases, and 6 bases lay outside the gene matches. The CDR3 region is CASSPRTGTYGYTF. CDR3 bases: TGTGCCAGCAGCCCCCGGACAGGGACCTATGGCTACACCTTC.

This clone was seen a few times. The chain joins TRBV5-1 to TRBJ1-3, with TRBD1 matching 9 bases. CDR1 and CDR2 from the germline V gene are SGHRS and YFSETQ. The J segment lost 0 bases and the V segment lost 4 bases, leaving 2 bases of the junction unmatched. The CDR3 totals 15 residues. The CDR3, as DNA: TGCGCCAGCAGCACGGACAGGGGCTCTGGAAACACCATATATTTT. This translates into CASSTDRGSGNTIYF.

Of note for this clone: Additional DNA sequences in this sample encode the identical CDR3. J is TRBJ1-1 and V is TRBV6-5; possibly TRBD1 for D (5 bases). V lost 2 bases and J 0 bases, leaving 7 bases between the germline ends. The CDR3 covers 14 residues. CDR1 and CDR2 (germline): MNHEY, SVGAGI. The CDR3 sequence is CASSYRGLNTEAFF. As DNA, the CDR3 is TGTGCCAGCAGTTACAGGGGATTGAACACTGAAGCTTTCTTT.

V and J are TRBV5-5 and TRBJ2-7; tentatively, D is TRBD2 (5 bases). The germline V gene encodes CDR1 SGHKS and CDR2 YYEKEE (reference sequence). V lost 5 bases, J lost 3 bases, and 15 bases lay in between. This CDR3 contains 14 residues. The DNA for the CDR3 is TGTGCCAGCAGTTACCTACGGGAAGACTACGAGCAGTACTTC. Residues: CASSYLREDYEQYF.

The chain combines TRBV11-3 with TRBJ2-2; maybe TRBD2 (5 bases). Germline V gives CDR1 SGHNT, CDR2 YENEEA. There are 14 residues in the CDR3. V lost 5 bases and J 5 bases, leaving 12 bases between the germline ends. DNA of the CDR3: TGTGCCAGCAGCCTACTAGATCCTACCGGGGAGCTGTTTTTT. Protein: CASSLLDPTGELFF.

The chain joins TRBV5-4 to TRBJ2-1; 7 bases are a match to TRBD1. The V segment lost 1 base and the J segment 8 bases; nucleotides outside the gene matches: 9. Germline values: CDR1 SGHNT, CDR2 YYREEE (reference sequence). This CDR3 has 15 amino acids. CDR3 loop: CASSLKTTGLYEQFF. The CDR3 nucleotides read TGTGCCAGCAGCTTGAAGACGACAGGGCTGTATGAGCAGTTCTTC.

The CDR3: CASSSVTPVPPITEKAFF. CDR3 sequence (DNA): TGTGCCAGCAGCTCCGTGACCCCCGTCCCCCCTATCACGGAGAAAGCTTTCTTT. The chain uses TRBV7-9 and TRBJ1-1; D is unresolved. Deletions cut 4 bases from V and 9 bases from J, with 30 bases between. The CDR3 totals 18 residues. The germline V gene has CDR1 SEHNR and CDR2 FQNEAQ (reference sequence). Based on the CDR3 plus reference TRBV7-9 and TRBJ1-1, the full variable domain is DTGVSQNPRHKITKRGQNVTFRCDPISEHNRLYWYRQTLGQGPEFLTYFQNEAQLEKSRLLSDRFSAERPKGSFSTLEIQRTEQGDSAMYLCASSSVTPVPPITEKAFFGQGTRLTVV.

The genes are TRBV10-1 and TRBJ1-1; no definite D call. Germline CDR1 and CDR2: WNHNN and SYGVQD (reference sequence). Trimming removed 2 bases at V and 5 bases at J, with 6 bases between. The CDR3 length is 12 residues. The CDR3 DNA follows: TGCGCCAGCAGTGAGGGGCGAACTGAAGCTTTCTTT. Translated, it gives CASSEGRTEAFF.

The chain couples TRBV28 to TRBJ2-7, with 7 bases aligning to TRBD1. The CDR3 extends over 14 amino acids. Germline V gene data show CDR1 as MDHEN and CDR2 as SYDVKM. J lost 3 bases, V lost 2 bases, and 4 bases had no gene match. The CDR3 bases are TGTGCCAGCAGTTTACCGGGACAGCTCTACGAGCAGTACTTC. Its protein is CASSLPGQLYEQYF.

As for this clone: The sample carries other DNA sequences with the same CDR3. The chain employs TRBV28 and TRBJ2-7; 7 bases agree with TRBD2. The germline gives CDR1 MDHEN, CDR2 SYDVKM. This CDR3 comprises 14 residues. The J segment lost 4 bases and the V segment lost 0 bases, leaving 3 bases of the junction unmatched. Here the CDR3 reads CASSLWGGGYEQYF. The CDR3 DNA reads as TGTGCCAGCAGTTTATGGGGCGGGGGTTACGAGCAGTACTTC.

The CDR3 loop is CASSLGGWALQAFF. The CDR3 DNA follows: TGTGCCAGCAGTTTAGGAGGTTGGGCGCTCCAAGCTTTCTTT. V usage is TRBV28 and J usage is TRBJ1-1, with D unclear. This CDR3 has 14 residues. Trimming took 2 bases from V and 9 from J, leaving 16 bases between them. The germline V gene has CDR1 MDHEN and CDR2 SYDVKM.

The chain uses TRBV27 and TRBJ1-2; TRBD1 matches 9 bases. CDR3 length: 13 residues. Germline values: CDR1 MNHEY, CDR2 SMNVEV (reference sequence). V shed 6 bases and J 6 bases; nucleotides not matched to a gene: 5. The CDR3, as DNA: TGTGCCAGCAGACTCACAGGGGGCGATGGCTACACCTTC. This sequence encodes CASRLTGGDGYTF.

The J gene is TRBJ1-1, the V gene TRBV30; 7 bases align to TRBD1. The length of the CDR3 is 15 residues. CDR1 is GTSNPN and CDR2 is SVGIG in the germline V gene (reference sequence). V lost 5 bases and J lost 2; bases outside the gene matches: 11. CDR3 DNA sequence: TGTGCCTGGGACCCCCTCGGACAGGAAAACACTGAAGCTTTCTTT. Encoded protein: CAWDPLGQENTEAFF.